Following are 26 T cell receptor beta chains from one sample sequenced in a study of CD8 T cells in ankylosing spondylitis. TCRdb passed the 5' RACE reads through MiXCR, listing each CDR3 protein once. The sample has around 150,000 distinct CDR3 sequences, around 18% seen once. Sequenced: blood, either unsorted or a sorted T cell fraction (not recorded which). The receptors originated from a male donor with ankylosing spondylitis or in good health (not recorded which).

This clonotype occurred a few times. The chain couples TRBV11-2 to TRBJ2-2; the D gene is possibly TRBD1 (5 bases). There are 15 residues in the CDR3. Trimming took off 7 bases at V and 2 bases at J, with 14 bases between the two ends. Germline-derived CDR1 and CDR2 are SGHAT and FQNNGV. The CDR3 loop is CASTLSDRNTGELFF. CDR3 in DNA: TGTGCCAGCACCCTTAGTGACAGAAACACCGGGGAGCTGTTTTTT. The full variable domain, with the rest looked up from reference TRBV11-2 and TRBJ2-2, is EAGVAQSPRYKIIEKRQSVAFWCNPISGHATLYWYQQILGQGPKLLIQFQNNGVVDDSQLPKDRFSAERLKGVDSTLKIQPAKLEDSAVYLCASTLSDRNTGELFFGEGSRLTVL.

The CDR3 DNA follows: TGTGCCAGCAGCCCTTTCCCGGAAGAGACCCAGTACTTC. Translating it yields CASSPFPEETQYF. The chain combines TRBV12-3 or TRBV12-4 with TRBJ2-5; D unresolved. Between the trimmed V and J ends, which lost 6 bases and 3 bases, there was a span of 11 bases. This CDR3 contains 13 residues.

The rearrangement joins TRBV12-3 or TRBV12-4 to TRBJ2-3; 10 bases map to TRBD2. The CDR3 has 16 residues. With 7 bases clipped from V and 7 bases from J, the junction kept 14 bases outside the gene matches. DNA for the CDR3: TGTGCCAGCATTCAAGCCGGACTAGCGGAGACCCATACGCAGTATTTT. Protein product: CASIQAGLAETHTQYF.

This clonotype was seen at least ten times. CDR3 bases: TGTGCCGTATCAAGGACTAGCGGGAGAAATGAGCAGTTCTTC. It specifies CAVSRTSGRNEQFF. The gene calls are TRBV28 and TRBJ2-1; 13 bases fit TRBD2. The CDR3 contains 14 residues. Losses at the gene ends were 11 bases for V and 7 bases for J; bases not matched to a gene: 8. The germline CDR1 and CDR2 sequences are MDHEN and SYDVKM. The full variable domain, with the rest looked up from reference TRBV28 and TRBJ2-1, is DVKVTQSSRYLVKRTGEKVFLECVQDMDHENMFWYRQDPGLGLRLIYFSYDVKMKEKGDIPEGYSVSREKKERFSLILESASTNQTSMYLCAVSRTSGRNEQFFGPGTRLTVL.

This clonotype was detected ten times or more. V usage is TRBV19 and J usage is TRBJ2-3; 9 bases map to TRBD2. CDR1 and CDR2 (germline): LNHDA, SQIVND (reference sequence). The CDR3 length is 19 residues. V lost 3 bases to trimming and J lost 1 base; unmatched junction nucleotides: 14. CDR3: CASSIRLAGSSLRTDTQYF. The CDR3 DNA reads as TGTGCCAGTAGTATCAGGCTAGCGGGATCCTCCCTCCGCACAGATACGCAGTATTTT.

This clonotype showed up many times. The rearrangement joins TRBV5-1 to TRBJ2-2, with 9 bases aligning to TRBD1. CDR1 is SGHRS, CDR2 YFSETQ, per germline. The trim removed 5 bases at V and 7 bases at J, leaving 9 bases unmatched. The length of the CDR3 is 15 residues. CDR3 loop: CASRGSGQGNGELFF. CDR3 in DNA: TGCGCCAGCAGGGGCTCGGGACAGGGCAACGGGGAGCTGTTTTTT.

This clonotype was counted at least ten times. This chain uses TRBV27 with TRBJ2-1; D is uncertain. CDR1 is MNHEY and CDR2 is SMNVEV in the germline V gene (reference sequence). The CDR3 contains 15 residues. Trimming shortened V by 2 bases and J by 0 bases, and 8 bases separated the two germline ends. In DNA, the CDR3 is TGTGCCAGCAGTTTAGACTCGAGCTCCTACAATGAGCAGTTCTTC. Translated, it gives CASSLDSSSYNEQFF.

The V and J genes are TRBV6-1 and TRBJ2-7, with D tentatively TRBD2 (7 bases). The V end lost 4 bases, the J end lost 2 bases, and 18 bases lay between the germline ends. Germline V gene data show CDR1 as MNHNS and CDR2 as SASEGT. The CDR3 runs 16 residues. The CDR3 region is CASSVWEGTSTYEQYF. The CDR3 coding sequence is TGTGCCAGCAGTGTGTGGGAGGGGACAAGCACCTACGAGCAGTACTTC.

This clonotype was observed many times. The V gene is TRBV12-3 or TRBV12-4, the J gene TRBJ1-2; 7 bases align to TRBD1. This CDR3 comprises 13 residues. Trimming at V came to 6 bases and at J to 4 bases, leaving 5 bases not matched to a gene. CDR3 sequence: CASRPGTVYGYTF. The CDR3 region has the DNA TGTGCCAGCAGACCCGGGACAGTCTATGGCTACACCTTC.

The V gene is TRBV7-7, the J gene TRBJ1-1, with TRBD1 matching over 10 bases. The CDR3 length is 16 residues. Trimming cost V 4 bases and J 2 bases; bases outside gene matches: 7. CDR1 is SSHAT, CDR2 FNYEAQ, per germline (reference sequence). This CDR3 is CASSSPRTGGNTEAFF. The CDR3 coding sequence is TGTGCCAGCAGCTCTCCACGGACAGGGGGTAACACTGAAGCTTTCTTT.

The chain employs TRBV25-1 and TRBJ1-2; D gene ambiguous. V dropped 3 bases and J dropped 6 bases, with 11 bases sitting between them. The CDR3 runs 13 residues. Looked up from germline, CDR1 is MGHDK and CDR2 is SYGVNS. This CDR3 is CASSDPKFNGYTF. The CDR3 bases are TGTGCCAGCAGTGATCCCAAGTTTAATGGCTACACCTTC.

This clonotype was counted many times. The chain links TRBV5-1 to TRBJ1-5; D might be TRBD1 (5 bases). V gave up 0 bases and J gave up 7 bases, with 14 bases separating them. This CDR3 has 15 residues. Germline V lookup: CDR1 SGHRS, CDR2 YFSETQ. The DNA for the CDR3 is TGCGCCAGCAGCTTGGGATCAGGGATAGGGCAGCCCCAGCATTTT. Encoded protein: CASSLGSGIGQPQHF.

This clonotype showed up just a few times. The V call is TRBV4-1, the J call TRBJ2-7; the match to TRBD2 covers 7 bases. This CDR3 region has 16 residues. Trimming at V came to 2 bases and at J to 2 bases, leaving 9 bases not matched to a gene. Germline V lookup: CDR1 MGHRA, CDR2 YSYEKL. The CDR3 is CASSQRQRLAPYEQYF. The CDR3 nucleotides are TGCGCCAGCAGCCAACGTCAGAGACTAGCCCCCTACGAGCAGTACTTC.

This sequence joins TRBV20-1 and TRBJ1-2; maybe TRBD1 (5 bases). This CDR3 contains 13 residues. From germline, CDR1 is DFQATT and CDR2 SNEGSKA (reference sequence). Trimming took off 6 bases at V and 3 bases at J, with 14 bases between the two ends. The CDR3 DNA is TGCAGTGCCTGGTGGAGGGGTGACTATGGCTACACCTTC. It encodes CSAWWRGDYGYTF.

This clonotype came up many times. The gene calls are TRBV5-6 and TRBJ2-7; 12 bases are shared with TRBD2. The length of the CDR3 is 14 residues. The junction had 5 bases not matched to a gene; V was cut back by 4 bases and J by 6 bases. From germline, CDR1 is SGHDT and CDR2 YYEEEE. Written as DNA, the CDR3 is TGTGCCAGCAGCACACGGACTAGCGGGGTCGAGCAGTACTTC. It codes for CASSTRTSGVEQYF.

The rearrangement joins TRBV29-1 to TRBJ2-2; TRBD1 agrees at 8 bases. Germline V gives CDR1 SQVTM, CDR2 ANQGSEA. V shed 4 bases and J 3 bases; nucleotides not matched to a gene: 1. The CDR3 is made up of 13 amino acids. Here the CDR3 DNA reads TGCAGCGTTGGGACAGGGTACACCGGGGAGCTGTTTTTT. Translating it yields CSVGTGYTGELFF.

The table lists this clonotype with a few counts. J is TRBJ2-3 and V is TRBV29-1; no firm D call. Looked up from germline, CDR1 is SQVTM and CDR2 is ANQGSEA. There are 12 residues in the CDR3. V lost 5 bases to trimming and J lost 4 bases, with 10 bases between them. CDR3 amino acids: CSVSPGPDTQYF. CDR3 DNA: TGCAGCGTTTCACCGGGTCCAGATACGCAGTATTTT.

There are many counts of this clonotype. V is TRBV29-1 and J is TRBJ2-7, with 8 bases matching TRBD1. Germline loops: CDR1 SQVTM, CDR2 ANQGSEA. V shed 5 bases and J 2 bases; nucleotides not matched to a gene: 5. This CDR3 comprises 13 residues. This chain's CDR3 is CSVLQGETYEQYF. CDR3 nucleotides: TGCAGCGTTCTACAGGGGGAGACCTACGAGCAGTACTTC.

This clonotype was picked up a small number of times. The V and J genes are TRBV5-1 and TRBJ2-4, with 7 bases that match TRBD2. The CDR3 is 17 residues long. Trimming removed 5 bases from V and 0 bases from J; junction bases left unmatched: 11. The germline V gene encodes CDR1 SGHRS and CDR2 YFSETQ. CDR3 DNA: TGCGCCAGCAGTTCCAGAGCGGGACGCTTAGCCAAAAACATTCAGTACTTC. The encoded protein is CASSSRAGRLAKNIQYF.

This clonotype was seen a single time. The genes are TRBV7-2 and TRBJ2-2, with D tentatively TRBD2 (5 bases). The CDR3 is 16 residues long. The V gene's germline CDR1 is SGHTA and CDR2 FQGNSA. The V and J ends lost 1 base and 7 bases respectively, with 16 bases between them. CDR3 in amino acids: CASSLGFGARVGELFF. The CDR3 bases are TGTGCCAGCAGCTTAGGGTTTGGAGCGCGGGTCGGGGAGCTGTTTTTT.

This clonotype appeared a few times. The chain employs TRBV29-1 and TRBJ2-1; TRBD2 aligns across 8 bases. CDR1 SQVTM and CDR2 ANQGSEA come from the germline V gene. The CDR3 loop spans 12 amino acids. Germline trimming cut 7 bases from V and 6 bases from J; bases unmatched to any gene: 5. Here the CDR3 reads CSALSGGNEQFF. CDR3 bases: TGCAGCGCCTTGAGCGGGGGCAATGAGCAGTTCTTC.

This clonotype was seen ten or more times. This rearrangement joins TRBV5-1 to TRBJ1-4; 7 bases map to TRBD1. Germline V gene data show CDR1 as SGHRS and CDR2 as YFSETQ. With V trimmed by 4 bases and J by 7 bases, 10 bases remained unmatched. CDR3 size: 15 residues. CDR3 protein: CASSTATGLAEKLFF. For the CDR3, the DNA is TGCGCCAGCAGCACAGCGACAGGGCTAGCTGAAAAACTGTTTTTT.

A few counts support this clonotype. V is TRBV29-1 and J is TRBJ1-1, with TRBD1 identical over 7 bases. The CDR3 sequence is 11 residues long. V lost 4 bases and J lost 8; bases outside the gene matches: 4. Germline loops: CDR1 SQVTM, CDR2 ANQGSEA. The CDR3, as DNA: TGCAGCGTTGGAGGGGGCCTGGAAGCTTTCTTT. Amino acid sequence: CSVGGGLEAFF. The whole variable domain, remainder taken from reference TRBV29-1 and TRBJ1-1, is SAVISQKPSRDICQRGTSLTIQCQVDSQVTMMFWYRQQPGQSLTLIATANQGSEATYESGFVIDKFPISRPNLTFSTLTVSNMSPEDSSIYLCSVGGGLEAFFGQGTRLTVV.

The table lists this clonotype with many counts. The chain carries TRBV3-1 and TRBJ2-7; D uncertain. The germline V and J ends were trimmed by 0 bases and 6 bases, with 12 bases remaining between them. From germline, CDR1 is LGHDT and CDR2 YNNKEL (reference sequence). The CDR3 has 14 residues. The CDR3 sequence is CASSQDYLQPEQYF. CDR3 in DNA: TGTGCCAGCAGCCAAGACTACCTTCAACCCGAGCAGTACTTC.

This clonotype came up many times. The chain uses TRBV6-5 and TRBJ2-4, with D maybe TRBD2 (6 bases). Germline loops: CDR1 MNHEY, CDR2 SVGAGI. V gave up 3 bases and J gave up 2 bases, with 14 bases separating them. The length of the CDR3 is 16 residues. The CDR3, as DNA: TGTGCCAGCAGTTATGGTGCGGGACGAACCAAAAACATTCAGTACTTC. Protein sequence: CASSYGAGRTKNIQYF.

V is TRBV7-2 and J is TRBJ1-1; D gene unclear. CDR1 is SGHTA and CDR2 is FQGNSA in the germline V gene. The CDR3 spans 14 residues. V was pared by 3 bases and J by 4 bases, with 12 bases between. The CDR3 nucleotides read TGTGCCAGCAGCTTCCAAGGGATTGGCACTGAAGCTTTCTTT. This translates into CASSFQGIGTEAFF.